Each of the 5 T cell receptor beta chains below was sequenced from the same sample in a study of T cell responses to AZD1222 COVID-19 vaccine. TCRdb keeps only in-frame clones here, not all; method: immunoSEQ multiplex PCR. The sample lists fewer than 110,000 clones, about nine tenths seen once, with approximately 9.3% in the top ten. The sample was peripheral blood, taken 28 days after the second AZD1222 dose. Receptors originate from an adult who received the AZD1222 COVID-19 vaccine.

This clone turned up a few times. The chain joins TRBV18 to TRBJ2-2; possibly TRBD2 for D (5 bases). Germline CDR1 reads KGHSH; CDR2 reads LQKENI. This CDR3 comprises 17 residues. Trimming cost V 2 bases and J 0 bases, with 13 bases left between them. CDR3 bases: TGTGCCAGCTCACCAAGGCGAAGCGGCGCGAACACCGGGGAGCTGTTTTTT. As protein: CASSPRRSGANTGELFF.

This chain joins TRBV2 and TRBJ2-1; D gene unclear. The CDR3 extends over 11 amino acids. CDR1 is SNHLY and CDR2 is FYNNEI in the germline V gene. The V end lost 4 bases, the J end lost 7 bases, and 5 bases lay between the germline ends. CDR3 sequence (DNA): TGTGCCAGCAGTGGGCTTAATGAGCAGTTCTTC. Translating it yields CASSGLNEQFF.

The table lists this clone with a count of one. This chain connects TRBV3-1 (or the pseudogene TRBV3-2) to TRBJ1-3, with D maybe TRBD1 (6 bases). Germline lookup yields CDR1 LGHDT and CDR2 YNNKEL (reference sequence). Trimming left V 4 bases short and J 0 bases short, with 10 bases between. This CDR3 has 15 amino acids. CDR3 sequence (DNA): TGTGCCAGCAGCCCCACAGGGCTCTCTGGAAACACCATATATTTT. It codes for CASSPTGLSGNTIYF.

The chain employs TRBV19 and TRBJ2-2; D is perhaps TRBD1 or TRBD2 (5 bases each). Between the trimmed V and J ends, which lost 0 bases and 5 bases, there was a span of 10 bases. CDR1 and CDR2 (germline): LNHDA, SQIVND (reference sequence). The CDR3 consists of 15 residues. The CDR3 region is CASSIEEGWTGELFF. CDR3 sequence (DNA): TGTGCCAGTAGTATAGAAGAGGGGTGGACCGGGGAGCTGTTTTTT.

The chain carries TRBV10-1 and TRBJ2-3, with 9 bases fitting TRBD2. The J segment lost 2 bases and the V segment lost 4 bases, leaving 4 bases of the junction unmatched. The CDR3 contains 15 residues. CDR1 is WNHNN and CDR2 is SYGVQD in the germline V gene (reference sequence). The CDR3 spells CASSALAGLTDTQYF. The CDR3 nucleotides are TGCGCCAGCAGTGCCCTAGCGGGGCTCACAGATACGCAGTATTTT.